Below, 20 T cell receptor beta chains from the same sample are listed, as sequenced in a study of brain T cells in children with intractable seizures. TCRdb's copy holds only in-frame clones and misses some; the assay was immunoSEQ multiplex PCR. The table lists about 340,000 clones, 93% of them singletons. The time point is: blood from clinic visit 5 months post-surgery; TSC patient then seizure free. Sequencing used peripheral blood, obtained less than 6 months after surgery. The receptor source for this set is a boy in the first two years of life with tuberous sclerosis and intractable seizures.

CDR3 sequence (DNA): TGTGCCAGCAGCTTGGGACTCCCGCGTCCTGCTAGCACCGGGGAGCTGTTTTTT. It is translated as CASSLGLPRPASTGELFF. The chain carries TRBV5-4 and TRBJ2-2; no definite D call. The V and J ends lost 0 bases and 4 bases respectively, with 19 bases between them. The CDR3 runs 18 residues. Germline CDR1 is SGHNT and CDR2 is YYREEE (reference sequence).

Only one count was recorded for this clone. The rearrangement joins TRBV7-8 to TRBJ2-2; 8 bases line up with TRBD2. The trim removed 2 bases at V and 0 bases at J, leaving 11 bases unmatched. Per the germline V gene, CDR1 is SGHVS and CDR2 is FQNEAQ. This CDR3 region has 19 residues. The CDR3 protein is CASSLKAGVRIANTGELFF. Here the CDR3 DNA reads TGTGCCAGCAGCTTAAAAGCGGGGGTCAGGATTGCGAACACCGGGGAGCTGTTTTTT.

The chain couples TRBV5-1 to TRBJ2-1; D is uncertain. Germline V gives CDR1 SGHRS, CDR2 YFSETQ. CDR3 length: 14 amino acids. V shed 0 bases and J shed 6 bases, with 10 bases lying between them. CDR3 amino acids: CASSLGLLTNEQFF. The DNA of the CDR3 is TGCGCCAGCAGCTTGGGACTGCTGACCAATGAGCAGTTCTTC.

The chain is built from TRBV27 and TRBJ2-5; 8 bases agree with TRBD1. Trimming took 5 bases from V and 5 from J; bases not matched to a gene: 19. The CDR3 length is 18 residues. The germline CDR1 and CDR2 sequences are MNHEY and SMNVEV (reference sequence). As DNA, the CDR3 is TGTGCCAGCAGTGGAAGGTTACCAACCCCGACAGGGGAGGAGACCCAGTACTTC. Translation: CASSGRLPTPTGEETQYF.

This chain connects TRBV9 to TRBJ2-1, with 9 bases lining up with TRBD2. Trimming removed 0 bases from V and 8 bases from J; junction bases left unmatched: 9. CDR1 and CDR2 from the germline V gene are SGDLS and YYNGEE. There are 16 residues in the CDR3. DNA for the CDR3: TGTGCCAGCAGCGTAGAAGGGACTAGCAATTGGGATGAGCAGTTCTTC. Translation gives CASSVEGTSNWDEQFF.

The chain couples TRBV5-6 to TRBJ2-5; the match to TRBD2 covers 10 bases. J was trimmed by 2 bases and V by 4 bases; bases with no gene match: 8. This CDR3 is 16 amino acids long. Germline CDR1 and CDR2: SGHDT and YYEEEE. CDR3 nucleotide sequence: TGTGCCAGCAGCGTCAGCGGGAGGGTTACTCAAGAGACCCAGTACTTC. This encodes CASSVSGRVTQETQYF. The whole variable domain, remainder taken from reference TRBV5-6 and TRBJ2-5, is DAGVTQSPTHLIKTRGQQVTLRCSPKSGHDTVSWYQQALGQGPQFIFQYYEEEERQRGNFPDRFSGHQFPNYSSELNVNALLLGDSALYLCASSVSGRVTQETQYFGPGTRLLVL.

V is TRBV5-1 and J is TRBJ2-2; 8 bases map to TRBD1. The CDR3 spans 16 residues. J lost 2 bases, V lost 0 bases, and 3 bases had no gene match. The V gene's germline CDR1 is SGHRS and CDR2 YFSETQ. The CDR3 loop reads CASSLAGQGNTGELFF. The CDR3 DNA follows: TGCGCCAGCAGCTTGGCCGGACAGGGAAACACCGGGGAGCTGTTTTTT.

This chain uses TRBV27 with TRBJ1-2; D is uncertain. The V end was cut by 4 bases, the J end by 5 bases, with 17 bases between. Looked up from germline, CDR1 is MNHEY and CDR2 is SMNVEV (reference sequence). This CDR3 comprises 15 residues. The CDR3 loop reads CASSSLDMDVYGYTF. The CDR3 DNA reads as TGTGCCAGCAGTTCCTTGGATATGGACGTGTATGGCTACACCTTC.

The chain uses TRBV6-5 and TRBJ2-2; 11 bases agree with TRBD1. With V trimmed by 4 bases and J by 7 bases, 5 bases remained unmatched. The CDR3 consists of 15 residues. CDR1 MNHEY and CDR2 SVGAGI come from the germline V gene. CDR3 nucleotide sequence: TGTGCCAGCAGTTTTGGACAGGGGGCTGACGGGGAGCTGTTTTTT. Encoded protein: CASSFGQGADGELFF.

The chain couples TRBV6-6 to TRBJ2-4; D remains unclear. Per the germline V gene, CDR1 is MNHNY and CDR2 is SVGAGI (reference sequence). With 0 bases removed from V and 2 bases from J, the gap between germline ends came to 8 bases. This CDR3 comprises 15 residues. CDR3 loop: CASSYSELPKNIQYF. For the CDR3, the DNA is TGTGCCAGCAGTTACTCGGAGCTCCCCAAAAACATTCAGTACTTC.

This clone is a singleton in its sample. The J gene is TRBJ1-2, the V gene TRBV2, with 10 positions matching TRBD1. The CDR3 runs 15 residues. Germline trimming cut 6 bases from V and 3 bases from J; bases unmatched to any gene: 7. Looked up from germline, CDR1 is SNHLY and CDR2 is FYNNEI. Here the CDR3 reads CASRLDRGRHYGYTF. CDR3 coding DNA: TGTGCCAGCAGATTGGACAGGGGGAGACACTATGGCTACACCTTC.

The sample holds one count of this clone. At one boundary the junction diverges from the germline segment, which might be a read error. The chain couples TRBV6-5 to TRBJ2-1; 8 bases match TRBD2. The CDR3 extends over 15 amino acids. Germline V gene lookup returns CDR1 MNHEY and CDR2 SVGAGI. CDR3 bases: TGTGCCAGCAGTAACGGACTAGCTCAACACAATGGGCAGTTCTTC. This gives the protein CASSNGLAQHNGQFF.

The chain employs TRBV7-9 and TRBJ2-6; D perhaps matches TRBD1 (6 bases). CDR1 is SEHNR, CDR2 FQNEAQ, per germline (reference sequence). V dropped 0 bases and J dropped 2 bases, with 11 bases sitting between them. There are 17 residues in the CDR3. CDR3 protein: CASSLAIQGPGANVLTF. In DNA form, the CDR3 reads TGTGCCAGCAGCTTAGCCATACAGGGTCCTGGGGCCAACGTCCTGACTTTC.

The genes are TRBV29-1 and TRBJ2-2; a weak D match, TRBD2 (6 bases). Trimming stripped 8 bases from V and 6 bases from J, with 13 bases between. The CDR3 length is 12 residues. Germline V lookup: CDR1 SQVTM, CDR2 ANQGSEA. CDR3: CSTGDWSGELFF. As DNA, the CDR3 is TGCAGCACCGGGGACTGGTCCGGGGAGCTGTTTTTT.

This clone was observed once. This chain joins TRBV19 and TRBJ1-2; no clear D gene. The CDR3 extends over 13 amino acids. V lost 3 bases and J 3 bases, leaving 8 bases between the germline ends. Per the germline V gene, CDR1 is LNHDA and CDR2 is SQIVND (reference sequence). The CDR3 sequence: CASSMNSYYGYTF. In DNA form, the CDR3 reads TGTGCCAGTAGTATGAACAGCTACTATGGCTACACCTTC.

This clone was observed once. This CDR3 fails to terminate in the conserved phenylalanine or tryptophan, so it likely reflects a read error. The DNA is left out, because the CDR3 cannot be placed on it with certainty; the CDR3 is given as TCRdb lists it. The rearrangement links TRBV30 to TRBJ1-2. CDR1 and CDR2 (germline): GTSNPN, SVGIG (reference sequence). With termini counted, the CDR3 has 10 amino acids. CDR3: CAWSSLVLVV.

The V call is TRBV5-1, the J call TRBJ2-3; 8 nucleotides agree with TRBD2. The CDR3 totals 16 residues. Germline assignment: CDR1 SGHRS and CDR2 YFSETQ. Unmatched junction bases numbered 8, after V lost 3 bases and J lost 2 bases. The CDR3 is CASSSRLASTTDTQYF. The CDR3 bases are TGCGCCAGCAGCTCAAGACTAGCGTCAACCACAGATACGCAGTATTTT. The whole variable domain, filled in from reference TRBV5-1 and TRBJ2-3, reads KAGVTQTPRYLIKTRGQQVTLSCSPISGHRSVSWYQQTPGQGLQFLFEYFSETQRNKGNFPGRFSGRQFSNSRSEMNVSTLELGDSALYLCASSSRLASTTDTQYFGPGTRLTVL.

The chain recombines TRBV10-3 with TRBJ1-2; the match to TRBD1 covers 7 bases. CDR1 and CDR2 from the germline V gene are ENHRY and SYGVKD. After removal of 8 bases from V and 8 bases from J, the junction contained 8 bases not matched to a gene. This CDR3 is 12 amino acids long. In DNA, the CDR3 is TGTGCCATCGGCGACAGGGAAATCGGCTACACCTTC. Amino acids: CAIGDREIGYTF.

The rearrangement joins TRBV6-6 to TRBJ2-5; 9 bases align to TRBD2. Germline V CDR1 and CDR2: MNHNY, SVGAGI (reference sequence). CDR3 size: 15 residues. With 3 bases clipped from V and 5 bases from J, the junction kept 7 bases outside the gene matches. CDR3 in DNA: TGTGCCAGCAGTTATTATAGCGGGAGTGGGGAGACCCAGTACTTC. Protein: CASSYYSGSGETQYF.

The chain links TRBV2 to TRBJ1-1; 7 bases match TRBD1. This CDR3 comprises 14 residues. Losses at the gene ends were 4 bases for V and 6 bases for J; bases not matched to a gene: 8. The V gene's germline CDR1 is SNHLY and CDR2 FYNNEI. The CDR3 loop is CASSVTGFGPEAFF. CDR3 nucleotide sequence: TGTGCCAGCAGTGTGACAGGGTTTGGACCTGAAGCTTTCTTT.